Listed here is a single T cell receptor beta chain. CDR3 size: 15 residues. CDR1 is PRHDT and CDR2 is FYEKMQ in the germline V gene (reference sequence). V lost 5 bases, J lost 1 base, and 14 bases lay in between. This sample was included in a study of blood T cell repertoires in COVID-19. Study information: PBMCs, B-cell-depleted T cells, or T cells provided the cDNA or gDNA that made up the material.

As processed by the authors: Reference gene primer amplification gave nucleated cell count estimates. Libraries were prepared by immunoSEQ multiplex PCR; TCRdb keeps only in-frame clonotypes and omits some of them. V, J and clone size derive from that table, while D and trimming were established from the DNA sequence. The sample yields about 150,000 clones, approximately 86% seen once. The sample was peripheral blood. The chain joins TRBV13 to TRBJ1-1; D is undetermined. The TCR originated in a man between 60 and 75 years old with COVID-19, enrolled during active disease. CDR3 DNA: TGTGCCAGCAGCCCAAAGATAGGGAGGAACACTGAAGCTTTCTTT. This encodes CASSPKIGRNTEAFF.